These 32 T cell receptor beta chains share one sample of origin, sequenced in a study of cytomegalovirus exposure and HLA in healthy donors. The PCR was carried out with 60 Vbeta primers and 13 Jbeta primers. Profiling relied on immunoSEQ multiplex PCR, and the TCRdb table lists in-frame clones only, not all of them. In the table there are 150,000 to 200,000 clones, 70% to 80% of which are singletons. Sequences were obtained from PBMCs. These receptors all come from a male donor in good health and CMV-seronegative.

This clone was counted a single time. The V gene is TRBV14, the J gene TRBJ2-7; 12 nucleotides match TRBD2. V was pared by 4 bases and J by 4 bases, with 5 bases of the junction left unmatched. This CDR3 is 15 amino acids long. Germline CDR1 and CDR2: SGHDN and FVKESK. CDR3 coding DNA: TGTGCCAGCAGCCCCACTAGCGGGAGGAGGTACGAGCAGTACTTC. It specifies CASSPTSGRRYEQYF.

This CDR3 is CASIPNRGLGYGYTF. CDR3 nucleotides: TGTGCCAGCATACCAAACAGGGGGTTGGGATATGGCTACACCTTC. The chain employs TRBV6-1 and TRBJ1-2; 8 bases are a match to TRBD1. Germline V gives CDR1 MNHNS, CDR2 SASEGT. Trimming cost V 7 bases and J 5 bases; bases outside gene matches: 12. The length of the CDR3 is 15 residues.

This clone was seen only a few times. V and J are TRBV28 and TRBJ2-5; 8 bases map to TRBD1. The CDR3 is 14 residues long. Losses at the gene ends were 5 bases for V and 3 bases for J; bases not matched to a gene: 5. CDR1 is MDHEN and CDR2 is SYDVKM in the germline V gene. CDR3 loop: CASSDGQGKETQYF. The CDR3 bases are TGTGCCAGCAGTGATGGACAGGGTAAAGAGACCCAGTACTTC.

This clone showed up just once. The V and J genes are TRBV30 and TRBJ1-2; TRBD1 might be the D (5 bases). The germline V gene encodes CDR1 GTSNPN and CDR2 SVGIG (reference sequence). V was trimmed by 3 bases and J by 8 bases, leaving 16 bases between them. The CDR3 consists of 13 residues. The CDR3 bases are TGTGCCTGGAGCGGACAACTCGGGCGGGGCTACACCTTC. Its protein is CAWSGQLGRGYTF.

The chain joins TRBV29-1 to TRBJ2-6; 7 bases agree with TRBD2. V dropped 6 bases and J dropped 4; count of bases not matched to a gene: 9. CDR1 SQVTM and CDR2 ANQGSEA come from the germline V gene. The CDR3 extends over 15 amino acids. CDR3 sequence reads: CSVMSGVQGANVLTF. DNA of the CDR3: TGCAGCGTCATGAGCGGGGTTCAAGGGGCCAACGTCCTGACTTTC.

This CDR3 reads CAWSVPAHYLEQYF. DNA of the CDR3: TGTGCCTGGAGTGTACCCGCGCATTATCTCGAGCAGTACTTC. This chain uses TRBV30 with TRBJ2-7; D not certain. Per the germline V gene, CDR1 is GTSNPN and CDR2 is SVGIG (reference sequence). Trimming took 0 bases from V and 6 from J, leaving 15 bases between them. This CDR3 is 14 amino acids long.

The chain recombines TRBV7-2 with TRBJ1-5; D remains ambiguous. The CDR3 totals 13 residues. The V and J ends lost 2 bases and 5 bases respectively, with 7 bases between them. Germline V CDR1 and CDR2: SGHTA, FQGNSA. CDR3 coding DNA: TGTGCCAGCAGCTTATGGAGGGATCAGCCCCAGCATTTT. Translated: CASSLWRDQPQHF.

The chain is built from TRBV30 and TRBJ2-5, with unresolved D. The germline V gene encodes CDR1 GTSNPN and CDR2 SVGIG (reference sequence). Trimming took 4 bases from V and 0 from J, leaving 12 bases between them. This CDR3 has 14 residues. CDR3 region: CAWIGFLNQETQYF. Written as DNA, the CDR3 is TGTGCCTGGATTGGCTTTTTAAACCAAGAGACCCAGTACTTC.

The V and J genes are TRBV7-6 and TRBJ2-3, with 10 positions matching TRBD2. The CDR3 extends over 17 amino acids. Per germline, CDR1 SGHVS and CDR2 FNYEAQ. The trim removed 4 bases at V and 6 bases at J, leaving 13 bases unmatched. The CDR3 sequence: CASSSTLAGAAGDTQYF. The DNA for the CDR3 is TGTGCCAGCAGCTCTACCCTAGCGGGAGCCGCAGGGGATACGCAGTATTTT.

Here the CDR3 reads CASSQGGGTYEQYF. Written as DNA, the CDR3 is TGCGCCAGCAGCCAAGGAGGGGGTACCTACGAGCAGTACTTC. The chain has TRBV4-3 and TRBJ2-7; maybe TRBD1 (6 bases). From germline, CDR1 is LGHNA and CDR2 YSLEER. The V end lost 1 base, the J end lost 2 bases, and 9 bases lay between the germline ends. This CDR3 is built from 14 residues.

In its sample, this clone ranks as medium-sized. V gene TRBV19 combines with J gene TRBJ1-1; TRBD1 is a possible D gene (5 bases). Trimming shortened V by 9 bases and J by 1 base, and 12 bases separated the two germline ends. This CDR3 has 13 amino acids. Germline CDR1 and CDR2: LNHDA and SQIVND (reference sequence). CDR3 sequence (DNA): TGTGCCAGCGGTAGGACACAGAACACTGAAGCTTTCTTT. It is translated as CASGRTQNTEAFF. The whole variable domain, remainder taken from reference TRBV19 and TRBJ1-1, is DGGITQSPKYLFRKEGQNVTLSCEQNLNHDAMYWYRQDPGQGLRLIYYSQIVNDFQKGDIAEGYSVSREKKESFPLTVTSAQKNPTAFYLCASGRTQNTEAFFGQGTRLTVV.

This chain connects TRBV15 to TRBJ2-3; a possible D gene is TRBD2 (6 bases). V lost 4 bases and J lost 1, with 9 bases in between. The germline V gene encodes CDR1 LNHNV and CDR2 YYDKDF (reference sequence). There are 14 residues in the CDR3. The CDR3 protein is CATSIQRGTDTQYF. CDR3 bases: TGTGCCACCAGCATTCAGCGGGGCACAGATACGCAGTATTTT.

The CDR3 sequence: CASSQGMVTGGQETQYF. The DNA of the CDR3 is TGCGCCAGCAGCCAAGGGATGGTGACAGGGGGACAAGAGACCCAGTACTTC. The chain has TRBV4-3 and TRBJ2-5, with 9 bases fitting TRBD1. The CDR3 has 17 amino acids. Per the germline V gene, CDR1 is LGHNA and CDR2 is YSLEER. The V segment lost 1 base and the J segment 2 bases; nucleotides outside the gene matches: 8.

The chain links TRBV19 to TRBJ2-7; 8 bases are shared with TRBD2. The V gene's germline CDR1 is LNHDA and CDR2 SQIVND (reference sequence). The CDR3 runs to 16 residues. V was pared by 3 bases and J by 1 base, with 8 bases of the junction left unmatched. The CDR3 nucleotides read TGTGCCAGTAGTATCGAAATAGCGGGGAGATCCTACGAGCAGTACTTC. This sequence encodes CASSIEIAGRSYEQYF.

The V call is TRBV4-1, the J call TRBJ1-3, with D possibly TRBD1 on 5 matching bases. CDR3 length equals 17 residues. Deletions cut 2 bases from V and 0 bases from J, with 14 bases between. Germline V gives CDR1 MGHRA, CDR2 YSYEKL. In nucleotides, the CDR3 is TGCGCCAGCAGCCAACCGGTCAGGGAAGGCTCTGGAAACACCATATATTTT. Protein sequence: CASSQPVREGSGNTIYF.

The rearrangement joins TRBV5-1 to TRBJ2-1, with a possible D match to TRBD2 (6 bases). The germline CDR1 and CDR2 sequences are SGHRS and YFSETQ. This CDR3 region has 16 residues. Trimming took off 1 base at V and 5 bases at J, with 16 bases between the two ends. The CDR3 reads CASSLISGVLDNEQFF. DNA of the CDR3: TGCGCCAGCAGCTTGATCTCGGGGGTTCTGGACAATGAGCAGTTCTTC.

The gene calls are TRBV7-9 and TRBJ2-7, with D perhaps TRBD1 (6 bases). Trimming pared 3 bases from V and 3 bases from J, leaving 9 bases between. Germline V gene lookup returns CDR1 SEHNR and CDR2 FQNEAQ (reference sequence). This CDR3 has 13 residues. CDR3 DNA: TGTGCCAGCAGCTTCTCACAGGGCTACGAGCAGTACTTC. Encoded protein: CASSFSQGYEQYF.

The V call is TRBV7-3, the J call TRBJ2-1, with 8 positions matching TRBD2. CDR1 SGHTA and CDR2 FQGTGA come from the germline V gene. V was pared by 3 bases and J by 9 bases, with 10 bases of the junction left unmatched. This CDR3 is built from 15 residues. CDR3 amino acids: CASSFYSGAKGEQFF. For the CDR3, the DNA is TGTGCCAGCAGCTTCTATAGCGGGGCGAAGGGTGAGCAGTTCTTC.

This clone appeared a single time. The V and J genes are TRBV5-1 and TRBJ2-3; D is possibly TRBD2 (5 bases). CDR3 length: 13 residues. Germline lookup yields CDR1 SGHRS and CDR2 YFSETQ. Deletions cut 3 bases from V and 4 bases from J, with 9 bases between. The CDR3 bases are TGCGCCAGCAGCTCCTTAGCGCCAGATACGCAGTATTTT. Amino acids: CASSSLAPDTQYF.

The V gene is TRBV7-3, the J gene TRBJ2-1, with 13 bases that match TRBD2. The CDR3 sequence is 15 residues long. The germline gives CDR1 SGHTA, CDR2 FQGTGA. V dropped 2 bases and J dropped 9; count of bases not matched to a gene: 4. CDR3 sequence (DNA): TGTGCCAGCAGCTTATCGGGACTAGCGGGATTTGAGCAGTTCTTC. Translated: CASSLSGLAGFEQFF.

The chain combines TRBV5-1 with TRBJ2-5; 11 nucleotides line up with TRBD2. CDR1 is SGHRS, CDR2 YFSETQ, per germline. Unmatched junction bases numbered 22, after V lost 0 bases and J lost 9 bases. The CDR3 has 20 residues. CDR3 region: CASSLGGGTKTSGGAKSQYF. The CDR3, as DNA: TGCGCCAGCAGCTTGGGTGGAGGTACCAAAACTAGCGGGGGCGCCAAGTCCCAGTACTTC.

This chain links TRBV11-2 with TRBJ2-5, with 7 nucleotides matching TRBD1. CDR1 is SGHAT and CDR2 is FQNNGV in the germline V gene. The length of the CDR3 is 15 residues. J gave up 2 bases and V 1 base, and 4 bases lay outside the gene matches. This CDR3 reads CASSLAGGRQETQYF. In nucleotides, the CDR3 is TGTGCCAGCAGCTTAGCAGGGGGTAGACAAGAGACCCAGTACTTC.

This clone was recorded once. The rearrangement links TRBV2 to TRBJ1-2; possibly TRBD1 for D (5 bases). Germline CDR1 and CDR2: SNHLY and FYNNEI. The CDR3 sequence is 16 residues long. V was pared by 3 bases and J by 5 bases, with 19 bases between. The DNA of the CDR3 is TGTGCCAGCAGTGAGGACGGCATGGGGCGGGGATATGGCTACACCTTC. Encoded protein: CASSEDGMGRGYGYTF.

As DNA, the CDR3 is TGTGCCAGCAGCCAAGTCAGTGCCAAAAACATTCAGTACTTC. Its translation: CASSQVSAKNIQYF. The chain employs TRBV4-2 and TRBJ2-4; D not certain. Trimming shortened V by 1 base and J by 1 base, and 5 bases separated the two germline ends. Germline V CDR1 and CDR2: LGHNA, YNFKEQ. This CDR3 comprises 14 residues.

V gene TRBV18 combines with J gene TRBJ2-7; D perhaps matches TRBD2 (5 bases). V lost 0 bases, J lost 5 bases, and 8 bases lay in between. CDR3 length equals 13 residues. CDR1 is KGHSH, CDR2 LQKENI, per germline. CDR3 in DNA: TGTGCCAGCTCACCACCGAGCGGAGACGAGCAGTACTTC. The encoded protein is CASSPPSGDEQYF.

V is TRBV5-1 and J is TRBJ1-1; TRBD1 matches at 8 bases. The CDR3 consists of 12 residues. Per germline, CDR1 SGHRS and CDR2 YFSETQ. The J segment lost 6 bases and the V segment lost 4 bases, leaving 2 bases of the junction unmatched. CDR3 region: CASSPGGPEAFF. The CDR3 nucleotides are TGCGCCAGCAGCCCAGGGGGCCCTGAAGCTTTCTTT.

The chain recombines TRBV11-1 with TRBJ2-7; possibly TRBD1 for D (6 bases). The V end lost 1 base, the J end lost 0 bases, and 10 bases lay between the germline ends. The CDR3 totals 15 residues. CDR1 is SGHAT and CDR2 is FQDESV in the germline V gene (reference sequence). The CDR3 nucleotides are TGTGCCAGCAGCTTAGGATTGGACAGCTCCTACGAGCAGTACTTC. Protein product: CASSLGLDSSYEQYF.

The rearrangement uses TRBV18 and TRBJ2-7; TRBD1 agrees at 11 bases. CDR1 KGHSH and CDR2 LQKENI come from the germline V gene. The CDR3 consists of 14 residues. V lost 4 bases to trimming and J lost 6 bases; unmatched junction nucleotides: 5. The CDR3 coding sequence is TGTGCCAGCTCACGCGGGACAGGGGGGTCCGAGCAGTACTTC. This sequence encodes CASSRGTGGSEQYF.

The rearrangement uses TRBV11-2 and TRBJ1-1; a weak D match, TRBD1 (6 bases). Deletions cut 1 base from V and 1 base from J, with 7 bases between. The CDR3 runs to 14 residues. CDR1 is SGHAT and CDR2 is FQNNGV in the germline V gene. CDR3: CASSLARGNTEAFF. The CDR3 nucleotides are TGTGCCAGCAGCTTAGCCAGGGGGAACACTGAAGCTTTCTTT. The variable domain in full, with the rest retrieved from reference TRBV11-2 and TRBJ1-1, is EAGVAQSPRYKIIEKRQSVAFWCNPISGHATLYWYQQILGQGPKLLIQFQNNGVVDDSQLPKDRFSAERLKGVDSTLKIQPAKLEDSAVYLCASSLARGNTEAFFGQGTRLTVV.

The chain joins TRBV5-4 to TRBJ2-1; 13 positions match TRBD2. Germline lookup yields CDR1 SGHNT and CDR2 YYREEE (reference sequence). With V trimmed by 2 bases and J by 10 bases, 6 bases remained unmatched. The CDR3 covers 15 residues. DNA for the CDR3: TGTGCCAGCAGCTTCCTAGGACTAGCGGGGGAGGAGCAGTTCTTC. It is translated as CASSFLGLAGEEQFF.

The chain has TRBV21-1 and TRBJ2-7; TRBD1, the table's D call, lacks a check against the DNA. TRBV21-1 is a recognized pseudogene. The CDR3 covers 16 residues. CDR3 DNA: TGTGCCAGCAGCAAAGTGGCAGGACAGGGAACCTACGAGCAGTACTTC. Translation gives CASSKVAGQGTYEQYF.

This chain links TRBV27 with TRBJ2-7; the D gene is possibly TRBD2 (5 bases). V shed 0 bases and J shed 5 bases, with 11 bases lying between them. The CDR3 extends over 14 amino acids. CDR1 and CDR2 (germline): MNHEY, SMNVEV (reference sequence). CDR3 bases: TGTGCCAGCAGTTTATCGGGCCTGCGGGACGAGCAGTACTTC. Translated: CASSLSGLRDEQYF.